The clone carrying this TCR beta chain was counted between two and nine times. Its antigen remains unknown. A primer matching the constant region was used to make TCR beta cDNA from approximately 0.55 ug of total RNA. Researchers made the TCR beta libraries by running three nested multiplex PCR rounds with slightly modified ARM-PCR. It was with TRBV1-TRBV30 forward primers and a C-beta reverse primer that the first two PCR rounds were run, at approximately 10 cycles each. TCRdb redid the calling of the multiplex PCR reads with MiXCR, one entry per CDR3 protein. This table has approximately 330,000 distinct CDR3 sequences, about two thirds appearing once. This specimen belongs to a study of tumor-infiltrating lymphocytes in primary liver carcinoma. Points from the study as a whole: Tumor-adjacent and tumor-blood pairs displayed less overlap than did pairs of tumor regions. Tumors reached a significantly greater top-250-clone fraction than blood did (p = 0.039).

RNA isolated from unsorted whole blood supplied the blood RNA, with germline DNA also extracted. V was cut by 4 bases and J by 0 bases, with 10 bases left in between. The CDR3 consists of 14 residues. Germline CDR1 and CDR2: SGHNT and YYREEE (reference sequence). The V gene is TRBV5-4, the J gene TRBJ1-1; D ambiguous. This clonotype was obtained from a man in his forties with primary liver carcinoma and hepatitis B virus infection. Sequencing used peripheral blood. The DNA for the CDR3 is TGTGCCAGCAGCCTGGGCGCGTTGAACACTGAAGCTTTCTTT. It encodes CASSLGALNTEAFF.